Listed below are T cell receptor beta chains from one sample, sequenced in a study of cytomegalovirus exposure and HLA in healthy donors. Measured with immunoSEQ multiplex PCR; TCRdb has only the in-frame clones, and not every one. The sample contains some 130,000 clones, 77% of which appear only once. Sequencing was carried out using PBMCs. Receptors originate from a male donor in good health and CMV-seropositive. Each CDR3 is given with its conserved first and last residue. Each record gives: CDR3 protein, CDR3 DNA, V gene, clone size, D gene, J gene, CDR3 length. D genes are given only for firm matches. The listing skips clone size in some rows; elsewhere it reads once, few, many or a size class.

CASSLTSPQRNTQYF TGTGCCAGCAGTTTGACTAGCCCCCAGAGGAATACGCAGTATTTT TRBV27 . TRBD2 TRBJ2-3 15
CASSEFAQGASNTQYF TGTGCCAGCAGTGAATTTGCGCAGGGGGCTTCAAATACGCAGTATTTT TRBV6-1 . TRBD1 TRBJ2-3 16
CAWSRTQSYGYTF TGTGCCTGGAGTCGGACACAGTCGTATGGCTACACCTTC TRBV30 . . TRBJ1-2 13
CASSGWDTANTGELFF TGCGCCAGCAGCGGATGGGACACTGCGAACACCGGGGAGCTGTTTTTT TRBV5-1 . . TRBJ2-2 16
CASHQGEGINEQFF TGTGCCAGCCACCAAGGGGAGGGAATAAATGAGCAGTTCTTC TRBV6-1 . TRBD2 TRBJ2-1 14
CASRQAPSGGTDTQYF TGTGCCAGCAGACAGGCCCCTAGCGGGGGGACAGATACGCAGTATTTT TRBV5-4 . TRBD2 TRBJ2-3 16
CASSRGTGAPANEQYF TGTGCCAGCAGTCGGGGGACAGGGGCCCCCGCTAACGAGCAGTACTTC TRBV27 . TRBD1 TRBJ2-7 16
CASNRGSNSPLHF TGTGCCTCTAACAGGGGTAGTAATTCACCCCTCCACTTT TRBV15 . TRBD1 TRBJ1-6 13
CASSPGTSGFYEQYF TGTGCCAGCAGCCCCGGGACTAGCGGATTCTACGAGCAGTACTTC TRBV11-2 . TRBD2 TRBJ2-7 15
CASSPGGGGPYYEQYF TGTGCCAGCAGCCCCGGGGGGGGTGGACCTTACTACGAGCAGTACTTC TRBV27 . TRBD2 TRBJ2-7 16
CASSSLPRISEQFF TGTGCCAGCAGTTCGCTTCCTAGAATCAGTGAGCAGTTCTTC TRBV27 few . TRBJ2-1 14
CASGAGGGNQETQYF TGTGCCAGCGGGGCGGGAGGAGGGAATCAAGAGACCCAGTACTTC TRBV6-1 few TRBD2 TRBJ2-5 15
CASSLRAGAGNTIYF TGTGCCAGCAGTTTAAGGGCAGGGGCTGGAAACACCATATATTTT TRBV28 few . TRBJ1-3 15
CASSLDQVGLEQFF TGTGCCAGCAGCCTAGATCAAGTGGGACTCGAGCAGTTCTTC TRBV7-8 . . TRBJ2-1 14
CASSEPGGSGKLFF TGTGCCAGCAGTGAACCAGGGGGTTCGGGAAAACTGTTTTTT TRBV2 . TRBD1 TRBJ1-4 14
CASTTGGSSYEQYF TGTGCCAGCACCACGGGAGGCAGCTCCTACGAGCAGTACTTC TRBV6-6 . TRBD2 TRBJ2-7 14
CASRRRDRDYEQYF TGTGCCAGCAGGCGCAGGGACAGGGACTACGAGCAGTACTTC TRBV6-5 . TRBD1 TRBJ2-7 14
CSARDYPEAFF TGCAGTGCTAGAGACTATCCTGAAGCTTTCTTT TRBV20-1 . . TRBJ1-1 11
CASSIEDRGFGDSQYF TGTGCCAGTAGTATAGAGGACAGGGGGTTCGGGGACAGTCAGTACTTC TRBV19 . TRBD1 TRBJ2-4 16
CASSTRQGWNTEAFF TGTGCCAGCAGTACCAGACAGGGATGGAACACTGAAGCTTTCTTT TRBV28 . TRBD1 TRBJ1-1 15
CASSVTGQQPYEQYF TGTGCCAGCAGCGTAACGGGACAGCAACCCTACGAGCAGTACTTC TRBV9 . TRBD1 TRBJ2-7 15
CAWSLPGQNSPLHF TGTGCCTGGAGCCTACCGGGACAAAATTCACCCCTCCACTTT TRBV30 . . TRBJ1-6 14
CASSEVGSAQPQHF TGTGCCAGCAGTGAAGTAGGAAGCGCTCAGCCCCAGCATTTT TRBV6-1 . . TRBJ1-5 14
CASSQDGWQGVTEAFF TGTGCCAGCAGCCAAGATGGGTGGCAAGGGGTGACTGAAGCTTTCTTT TRBV4-2 . . TRBJ1-1 16
CASSKAESARDRVYSGANVLTF TGTGCCAGCAGCAAAGCCGAATCGGCACGGGACAGGGTTTACTCTGGGGCCAACGTCCTGACTTTC TRBV21-1 . . TRBJ2-6 22
CASSAQGPWNTGELFF TGTGCCAGCAGCGCTCAGGGGCCCTGGAACACCGGGGAGCTGTTTTTT TRBV9 . . TRBJ2-2 16
CASSTRTRGDTQYF TGTGCCAGCAGTACTCGGACAAGGGGAGATACGCAGTATTTT TRBV28 . . TRBJ2-3 14
CASSLVPGRSYNEQFF TGCGCCAGCAGCTTGGTCCCCGGGAGGTCCTACAATGAGCAGTTCTTC TRBV5-1 . TRBD2 TRBJ2-1 16
CASSYGPSSAKNIQYF TGTGCCAGCAGTTACGGCCCCTCTAGCGCGAAAAACATTCAGTACTTC TRBV6-6 few . TRBJ2-4 16
CASRPPGNSREQFF TGTGCCAGCAGACCCCCGGGGAATTCACGGGAGCAGTTCTTC TRBV28 . . TRBJ2-1 14
CASSRLAGDFNEQFF TGTGCCAGCTCACGACTAGCGGGAGACTTCAATGAGCAGTTCTTC TRBV18 . TRBD2 TRBJ2-1 15
CASTRQGAESLVYGYTF TGTGCCAGCACCCGACAGGGGGCCGAATCTCTAGTCTATGGCTACACCTTC TRBV2 . TRBD1 TRBJ1-2 17
CAWSVVPSGVPDTQYF TGTGCCTGGAGTGTAGTACCTAGCGGGGTCCCAGATACGCAGTATTTT TRBV30 . TRBD2 TRBJ2-3 16
CASSLAGPNYGYTF TGCGCCAGCAGCTTGGCAGGGCCTAACTATGGCTACACCTTC TRBV5-1 few . TRBJ1-2 14
CAAWDTQTYGYTF TGTGCCGCTTGGGACACTCAGACCTATGGCTACACCTTC TRBV28 . . TRBJ1-2 13
CASSPGQGQYEQYF TGTGCCAGCTCACCGGGACAGGGGCAGTACGAGCAGTACTTC TRBV18 once TRBD1 TRBJ2-7 14
CASSKAGVITGELFF TGTGCCAGCAGCAAAGCGGGGGTCATCACCGGGGAGCTGTTTTTT TRBV9 . TRBD2 TRBJ2-2 15
CANQTSLGYEQYF TGTGCCAACCAAACTAGTTTAGGGTACGAGCAGTACTTC TRBV10-3 . . TRBJ2-7 13
CASSLALASQETQYF TGCGCCAGCAGCTTGGCGCTAGCGAGTCAAGAGACCCAGTACTTC TRBV5-1 . . TRBJ2-5 15
CSVRQGSYEQYF TGCAGCGTGCGACAGGGCTCCTACGAGCAGTACTTC TRBV29-1 . TRBD1 TRBJ2-7 12
CATETGTSGTQTSYEQYF TGTGCCACCGAGACCGGGACTAGCGGGACACAGACCTCCTACGAGCAGTACTTC TRBV2 . TRBD2 TRBJ2-7 18
CASSVGTFQETQYF TGTGCCAGCAGCGTAGGGACTTTCCAAGAGACCCAGTACTTC TRBV9 . . TRBJ2-5 14
CASRFRGLHEQYF TGTGCCAGCAGATTCCGGGGTCTCCACGAGCAGTACTTC TRBV13 . . TRBJ2-7 13